This TCR beta chain emerged from a study of cytomegalovirus exposure and HLA in healthy donors. Study-wide results and caveats: Later on, an analysis showed TCR association rates differing by HLA locus, with DRB1 the most and HLA-C the fewest. HLA-A and HLA-B allele assignments for most subjects were reportedly predicted accurately using TCR beta sequences. Immune exposure information available was restricted to CMV serostatus.

Note on this clone: Its antigen is undetermined.

The PCR contained 60 Vbeta and 13 Jbeta primers. The method was immunoSEQ multiplex PCR; TCRdb's version includes in-frame clones alone and lacks a portion of them. The data show some 220,000 clones, with over 75% seen just once and roughly 0.45% held by the top ten. The source is a boy aged 10-17 years in good health and CMV-seronegative. Sequencing used PBMCs.

CDR3 DNA sequence: TGTGCCAGCTCAGACAGGGACTTCAATCAGCCCCAGCATTTT. Translating gives CASSDRDFNQPQHF. The chain employs TRBV18 and TRBJ1-5, with 7 nucleotides matching TRBD1. V shed 5 bases, J shed 3 bases, and the junction held 4 bases outside the gene matches. Germline assignment: CDR1 KGHSH and CDR2 LQKENI. The CDR3 totals 14 residues.